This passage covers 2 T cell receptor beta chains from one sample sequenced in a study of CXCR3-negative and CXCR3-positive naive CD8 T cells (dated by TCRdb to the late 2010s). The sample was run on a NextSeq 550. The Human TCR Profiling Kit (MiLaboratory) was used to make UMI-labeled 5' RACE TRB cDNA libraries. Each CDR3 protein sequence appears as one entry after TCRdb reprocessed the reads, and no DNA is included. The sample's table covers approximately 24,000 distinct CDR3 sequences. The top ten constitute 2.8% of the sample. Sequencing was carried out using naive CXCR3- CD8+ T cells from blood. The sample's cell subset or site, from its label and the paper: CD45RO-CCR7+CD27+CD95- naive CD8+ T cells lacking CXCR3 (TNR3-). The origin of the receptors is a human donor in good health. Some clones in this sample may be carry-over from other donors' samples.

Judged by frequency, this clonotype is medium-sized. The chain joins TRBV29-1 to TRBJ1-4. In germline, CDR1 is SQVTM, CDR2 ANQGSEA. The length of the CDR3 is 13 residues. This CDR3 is CSVEDRFNEKLFF.

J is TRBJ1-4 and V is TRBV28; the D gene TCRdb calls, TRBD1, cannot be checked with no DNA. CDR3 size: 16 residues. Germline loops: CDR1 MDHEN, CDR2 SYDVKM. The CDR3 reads CARGQDICATNEKLFF.